The clone carrying this TCR beta chain was observed once. The target antigen is unknown. The source of the sample is a study of radiotherapy plus CTLA-4 blockade in lung cancer. On the study more broadly: 15% to 20% of patients responded objectively, and around 32% achieved disease control. Study-level findings and limits: Researchers report tumor-derived TCR clones expanding in blood after radiotherapy plus ipilimumab. Early clonal dynamics of blood T cells, together with interferon-beta, were reported as the best response predictor.

With ipilimumab providing CTLA-4 blockade, focal radiation was administered to patients who had chemo-refractory metastatic non-small-cell lung cancer. In germline, CDR1 is MNHEY, CDR2 SMNVEV (reference sequence). The V end was cut by 5 bases, the J end by 11 bases, with 13 bases between. This CDR3 region has 11 residues. Profiled with immunoSEQ multiplex PCR; TCRdb holds only in-frame clones, not every one. This repertoire shows roughly 110,000 clones, roughly 86% found once; its top ten account for about 3.3%. The sample here was peripheral blood, taken from a patient treated with radiotherapy plus ipilimumab. The gene calls are TRBV27 and TRBJ2-7; a possible D gene is TRBD1 (6 bases). The source of this sequence is a human donor with non-small cell lung cancer that progressed on radiotherapy plus ipilimumab. Some clones in this sample may be carry-over from other donors' samples. The CDR3 region has the DNA TGTGCCAGCAGTATGGGACACCAGGAGTACTTC. Amino acids: CASSMGHQEYF.